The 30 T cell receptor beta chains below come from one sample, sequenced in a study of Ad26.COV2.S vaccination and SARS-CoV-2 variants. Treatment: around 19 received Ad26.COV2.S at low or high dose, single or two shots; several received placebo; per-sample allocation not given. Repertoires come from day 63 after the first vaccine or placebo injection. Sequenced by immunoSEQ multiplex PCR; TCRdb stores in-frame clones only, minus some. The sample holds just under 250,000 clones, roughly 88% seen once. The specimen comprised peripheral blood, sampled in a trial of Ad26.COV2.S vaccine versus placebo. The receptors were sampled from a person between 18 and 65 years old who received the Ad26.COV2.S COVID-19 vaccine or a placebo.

The CDR3 bases are TGTGCCAGCACCCTCGGGACAGGGGATACCAATCAGCCCCAGCATTTT. It translates to CASTLGTGDTNQPQHF. The rearrangement joins TRBV6-6 to TRBJ1-5; 10 nucleotides align to TRBD1. This CDR3 comprises 16 residues. The junction had 9 bases not matched to a gene; V was cut back by 7 bases and J by 3 bases. Germline V gene lookup returns CDR1 MNHNY and CDR2 SVGAGI (reference sequence).

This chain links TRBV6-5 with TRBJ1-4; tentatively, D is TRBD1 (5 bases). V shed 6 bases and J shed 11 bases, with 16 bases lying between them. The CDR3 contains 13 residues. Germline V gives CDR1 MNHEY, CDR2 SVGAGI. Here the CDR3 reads CASRRDVGVKLFF. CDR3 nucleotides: TGTGCCAGCAGACGGGACGTCGGGGTTAAACTGTTTTTT.

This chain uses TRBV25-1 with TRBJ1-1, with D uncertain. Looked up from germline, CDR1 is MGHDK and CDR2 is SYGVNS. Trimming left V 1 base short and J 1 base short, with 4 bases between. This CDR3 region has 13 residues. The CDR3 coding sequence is TGTGCCAGCAGTGAATTGGGGAACACTGAAGCTTTCTTT. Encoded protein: CASSELGNTEAFF.

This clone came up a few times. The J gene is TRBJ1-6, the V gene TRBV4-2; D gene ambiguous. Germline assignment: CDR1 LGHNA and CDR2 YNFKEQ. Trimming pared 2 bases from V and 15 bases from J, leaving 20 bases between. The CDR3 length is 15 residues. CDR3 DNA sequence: TGTGCCAGCAGCCAACCCATATGGGAAGGATTTCTCCTCCACTTT. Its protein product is CASSQPIWEGFLLHF.

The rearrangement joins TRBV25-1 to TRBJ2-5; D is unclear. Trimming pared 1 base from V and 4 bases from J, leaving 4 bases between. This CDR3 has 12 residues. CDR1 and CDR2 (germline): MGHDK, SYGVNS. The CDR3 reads CASSEFGETQYF. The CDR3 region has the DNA TGTGCCAGCAGTGAATTTGGAGAGACCCAGTACTTC. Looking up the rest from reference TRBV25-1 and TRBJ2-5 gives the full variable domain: EADIYQTPRYLVIGTGKKITLECSQTMGHDKMYWYQQDPGMELHLIHYSYGVNSTEKGDLSSESTVSRIRTEHFPLTLESARPSHTSQYLCASSEFGETQYFGPGTRLLVL.

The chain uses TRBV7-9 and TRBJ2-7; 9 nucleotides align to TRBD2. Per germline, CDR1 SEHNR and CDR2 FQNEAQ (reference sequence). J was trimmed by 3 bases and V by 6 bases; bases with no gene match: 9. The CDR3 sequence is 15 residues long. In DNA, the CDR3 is TGTGCCAGCAGTCGGAGTAGCGGGAGCGGCTACGAGCAGTACTTC. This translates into CASSRSSGSGYEQYF.

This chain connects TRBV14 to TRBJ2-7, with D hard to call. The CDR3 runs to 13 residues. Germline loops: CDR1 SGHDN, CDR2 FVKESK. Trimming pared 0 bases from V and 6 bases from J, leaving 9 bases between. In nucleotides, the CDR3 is TGTGCCAGCAGCCAAGAAAGGGTGTCCGAGCAGTACTTC. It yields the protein CASSQERVSEQYF.

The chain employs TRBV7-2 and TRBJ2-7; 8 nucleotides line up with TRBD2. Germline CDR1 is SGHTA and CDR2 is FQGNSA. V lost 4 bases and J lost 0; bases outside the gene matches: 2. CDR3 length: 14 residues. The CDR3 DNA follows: TGTGCCAGCAGCTCCGGGGGGGACTCCTACGAGCAGTACTTC. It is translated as CASSSGGDSYEQYF.

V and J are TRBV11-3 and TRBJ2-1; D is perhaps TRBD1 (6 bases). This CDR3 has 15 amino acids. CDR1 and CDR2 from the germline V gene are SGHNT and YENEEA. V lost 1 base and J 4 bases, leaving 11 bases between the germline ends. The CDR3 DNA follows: TGTGCCAGCAGCTTAGGACAGGCGACATACAATGAGCAGTTCTTC. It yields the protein CASSLGQATYNEQFF.

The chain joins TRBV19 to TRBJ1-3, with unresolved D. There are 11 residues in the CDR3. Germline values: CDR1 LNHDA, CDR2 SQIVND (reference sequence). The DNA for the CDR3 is TGTGCGTCTAGCAGCCTAGCCACCATATATTTT. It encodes CASSSLATIYF.

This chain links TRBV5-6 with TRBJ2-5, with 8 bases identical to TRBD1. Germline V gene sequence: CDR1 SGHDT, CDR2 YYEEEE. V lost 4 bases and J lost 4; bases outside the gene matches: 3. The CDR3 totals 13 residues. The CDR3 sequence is CASSRTGSETQYF. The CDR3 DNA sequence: TGTGCCAGCAGCCGGACAGGGTCAGAGACCCAGTACTTC. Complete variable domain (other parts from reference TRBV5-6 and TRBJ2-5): DAGVTQSPTHLIKTRGQQVTLRCSPKSGHDTVSWYQQALGQGPQFIFQYYEEEERQRGNFPDRFSGHQFPNYSSELNVNALLLGDSALYLCASSRTGSETQYFGPGTRLLVL.

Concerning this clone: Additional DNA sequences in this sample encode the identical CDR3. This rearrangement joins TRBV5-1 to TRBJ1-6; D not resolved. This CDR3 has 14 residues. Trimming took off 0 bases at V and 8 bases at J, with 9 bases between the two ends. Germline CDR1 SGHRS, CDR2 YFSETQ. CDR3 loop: CASSLAIRYSPLHF. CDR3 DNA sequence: TGCGCCAGCAGCTTGGCTATACGGTATTCACCCCTCCACTTT.

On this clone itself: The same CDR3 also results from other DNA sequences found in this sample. CDR3 region: CSVSANTDTQYF. The CDR3 DNA reads as TGCAGCGTTAGTGCGAACACAGATACGCAGTATTTT. The chain couples TRBV29-1 to TRBJ2-3, with D uncertain. The ends were cut back, 5 bases at V and 2 bases at J, with 8 bases in the middle. From germline, CDR1 is SQVTM and CDR2 ANQGSEA. This CDR3 has 12 amino acids.

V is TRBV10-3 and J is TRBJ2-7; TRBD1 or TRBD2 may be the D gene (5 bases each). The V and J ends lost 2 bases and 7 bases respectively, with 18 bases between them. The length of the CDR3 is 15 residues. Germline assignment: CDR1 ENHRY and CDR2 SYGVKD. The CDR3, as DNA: TGTGCCATCAGTGAGGTCGGGACGGCATCTGGGGAGCAGTACTTC. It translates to CAISEVGTASGEQYF.

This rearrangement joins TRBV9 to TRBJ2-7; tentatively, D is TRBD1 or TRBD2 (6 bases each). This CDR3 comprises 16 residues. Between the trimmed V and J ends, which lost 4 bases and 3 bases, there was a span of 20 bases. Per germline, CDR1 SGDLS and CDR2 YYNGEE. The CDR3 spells CASSLGGSGDLYEQYF. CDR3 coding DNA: TGTGCCAGCAGCCTAGGGGGTAGCGGAGACCTCTACGAGCAGTACTTC. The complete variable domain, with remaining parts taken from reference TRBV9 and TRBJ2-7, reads DSGVTQTPKHLITATGQRVTLRCSPRSGDLSVYWYQQSLDQGLQFLIQYYNGEERAKGNILERFSAQQFPDLHSELNLSSLELGDSALYFCASSLGGSGDLYEQYFGPGTRLTVT.

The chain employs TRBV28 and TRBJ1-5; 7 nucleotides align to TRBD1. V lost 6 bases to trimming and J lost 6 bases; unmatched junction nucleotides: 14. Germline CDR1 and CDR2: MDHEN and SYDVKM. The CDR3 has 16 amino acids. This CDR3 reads CASRPNRGGVSQPQHF. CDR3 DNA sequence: TGTGCCAGCAGACCGAACAGGGGCGGCGTTAGTCAGCCCCAGCATTTT.

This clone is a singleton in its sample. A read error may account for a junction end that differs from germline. Here the CDR3 DNA reads TGTGCTAGCAGCCGGGACGGGCGGCCCACAGATACGCAGTATTTT. Translated, it gives CASSRDGRPTDTQYF. This chain joins TRBV7-7 and TRBJ2-3; D is tentatively TRBD1 or TRBD2 (5 bases each). CDR1 SSHAT and CDR2 FNYEAQ come from the germline V gene (reference sequence). The CDR3 length is 15 residues.

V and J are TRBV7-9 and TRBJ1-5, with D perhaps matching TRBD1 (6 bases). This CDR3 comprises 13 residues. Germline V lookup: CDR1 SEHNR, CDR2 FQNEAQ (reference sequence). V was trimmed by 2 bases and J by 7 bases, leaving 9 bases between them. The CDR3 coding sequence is TGTGCCAGCAGCTTATCAGGGGAGCAGCCCCAGCATTTT. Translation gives CASSLSGEQPQHF.

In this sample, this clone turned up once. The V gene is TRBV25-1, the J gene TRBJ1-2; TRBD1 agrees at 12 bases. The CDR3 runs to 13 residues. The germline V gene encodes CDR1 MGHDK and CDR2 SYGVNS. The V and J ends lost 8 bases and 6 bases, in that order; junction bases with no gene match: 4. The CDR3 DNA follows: TGTGCCAGCGGGACAGGGGGCAGGGATGGCTACACCTTC. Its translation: CASGTGGRDGYTF.

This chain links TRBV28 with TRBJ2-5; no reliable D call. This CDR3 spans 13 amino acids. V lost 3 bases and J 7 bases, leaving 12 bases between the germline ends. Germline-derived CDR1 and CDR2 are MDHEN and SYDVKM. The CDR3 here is CASSFSASGTQYF. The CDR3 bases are TGTGCCAGCAGTTTCAGTGCGTCGGGGACCCAGTACTTC.

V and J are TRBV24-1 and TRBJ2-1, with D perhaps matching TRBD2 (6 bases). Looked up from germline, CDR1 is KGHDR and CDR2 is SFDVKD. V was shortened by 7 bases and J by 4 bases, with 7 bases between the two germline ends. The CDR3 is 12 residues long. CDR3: CATRGLYNEQFF. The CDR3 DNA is TGTGCCACCAGGGGACTTTACAATGAGCAGTTCTTC.

The CDR3 loop is CASSPGTAPTEAFF. As DNA, the CDR3 is TGTGCCAGCAGTCCCGGGACAGCTCCTACTGAAGCTTTCTTT. The rearrangement joins TRBV28 to TRBJ1-1; 7 bases line up with TRBD1. Germline loops: CDR1 MDHEN, CDR2 SYDVKM. Trimming took 5 bases from V and 5 from J; bases not matched to a gene: 8. The CDR3 length is 14 residues.

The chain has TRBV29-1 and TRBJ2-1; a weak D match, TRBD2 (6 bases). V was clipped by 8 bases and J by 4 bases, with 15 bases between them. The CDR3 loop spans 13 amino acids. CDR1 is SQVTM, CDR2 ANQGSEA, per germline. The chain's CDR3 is CSIGTPLYNEQFF. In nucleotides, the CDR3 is TGCAGCATAGGGACTCCCCTTTACAATGAGCAGTTCTTC.

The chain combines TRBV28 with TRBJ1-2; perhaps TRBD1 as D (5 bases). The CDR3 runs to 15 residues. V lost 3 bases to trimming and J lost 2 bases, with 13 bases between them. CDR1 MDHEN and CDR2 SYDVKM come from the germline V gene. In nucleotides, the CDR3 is TGTGCCAGCAGTTTGAGGGGAGAACCGAACTATGGCTACACCTTC. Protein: CASSLRGEPNYGYTF.

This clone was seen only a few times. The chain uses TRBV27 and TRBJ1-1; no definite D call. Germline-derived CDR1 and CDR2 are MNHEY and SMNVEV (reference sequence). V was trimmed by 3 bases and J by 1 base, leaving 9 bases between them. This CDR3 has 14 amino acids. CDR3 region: CASSFHVQNTEAFF. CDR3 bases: TGTGCCAGCAGTTTCCACGTACAGAACACTGAAGCTTTCTTT.

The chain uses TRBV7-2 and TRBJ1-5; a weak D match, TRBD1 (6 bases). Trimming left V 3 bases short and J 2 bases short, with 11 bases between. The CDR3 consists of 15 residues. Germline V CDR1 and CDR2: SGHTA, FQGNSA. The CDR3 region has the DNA TGTGCCAGCAGCTTGGCAGGGGATCGCAATCAGCCCCAGCATTTT. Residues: CASSLAGDRNQPQHF.

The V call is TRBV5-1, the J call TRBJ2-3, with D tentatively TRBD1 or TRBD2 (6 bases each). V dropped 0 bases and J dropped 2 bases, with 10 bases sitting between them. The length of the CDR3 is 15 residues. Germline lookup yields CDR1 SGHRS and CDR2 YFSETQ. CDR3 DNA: TGCGCCAGCAGCTTGGGAGGGGGGTCCACAGATACGCAGTATTTT. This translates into CASSLGGGSTDTQYF.

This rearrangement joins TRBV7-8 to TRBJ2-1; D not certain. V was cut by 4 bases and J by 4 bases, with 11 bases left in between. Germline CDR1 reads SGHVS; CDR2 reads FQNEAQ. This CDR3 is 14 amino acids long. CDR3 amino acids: CASSSISSYNEQFF. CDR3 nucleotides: TGTGCCAGCAGCTCCATTTCCTCGTACAATGAGCAGTTCTTC. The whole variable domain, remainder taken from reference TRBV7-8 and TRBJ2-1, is GAGVSQSPRYKVAKRGQDVALRCDPISGHVSLFWYQQALGQGPEFLTYFQNEAQLDKSGLPSDRFFAERPEGSVSTLKIQRTQQEDSAVYLCASSSISSYNEQFFGPGTRLTVL.

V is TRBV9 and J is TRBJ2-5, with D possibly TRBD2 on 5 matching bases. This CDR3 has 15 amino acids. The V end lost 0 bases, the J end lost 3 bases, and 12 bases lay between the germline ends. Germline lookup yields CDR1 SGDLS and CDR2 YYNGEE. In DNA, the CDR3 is TGTGCCAGCAGCGTAGACCCGGGAACGGAAGAGACCCAGTACTTC. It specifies CASSVDPGTEETQYF.

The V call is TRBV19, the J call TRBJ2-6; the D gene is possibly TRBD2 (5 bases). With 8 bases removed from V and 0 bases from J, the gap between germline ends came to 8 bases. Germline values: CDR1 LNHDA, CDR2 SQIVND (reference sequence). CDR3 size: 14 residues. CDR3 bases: TGTGCCAGTGGACTGCCCTCTGGGGCCAACGTCCTGACTTTC. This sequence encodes CASGLPSGANVLTF.